The 5 T cell receptor beta chains below were found in one sample sequenced in a study of blood T cells in healthy people across ages. A J-beta primer mix and a sample-barcoded 5' primer were used in a second PCR of roughly 6 to 11 cycles. TCRdb called the 5' RACE reads again in MiXCR, with one record for every CDR3 protein. Of hundreds of thousands of distinct CDR3 sequences in the sample, 24% are singletons; the top ten hold roughly 10%. The same specimen was also included in a second study, on T cells of mothers and their children.

What was sequenced was blood. The receptor source for this set is a boy aged 5 to 17 in good health.

In regard to this clonotype: A much more abundant neighbour one base away suggests this may be a read error. The J gene is TRBJ2-2, the V gene TRBV5-6; the D gene is possibly TRBD2 (6 bases). The CDR3 sequence is 14 residues long. The V gene's germline CDR1 is SGHDT and CDR2 YYEEEE. CDR3 nucleotide sequence: TGTGCCGGCAGCTTGCGGGGGAACACCGGGGAGCTGTTTTTT. Translated, it gives CAGSLRGNTGELFF. The whole variable domain, filled in from reference TRBV5-6 and TRBJ2-2, reads DAGVTQSPTHLIKTRGQQVTLRCSPKSGHDTVSWYQQALGQGPQFIFQYYEEEERQRGNFPDRFSGHQFPNYSSELNVNALLLGDSALYLCAGSLRGNTGELFFGEGSRLTVL.

The rearrangement links TRBV20-1 to TRBJ1-2; D not certain. Germline-derived CDR1 and CDR2 are DFQATT and SNEGSKA (reference sequence). This CDR3 is 15 amino acids long. V gave up 5 bases and J gave up 3 bases, with 19 bases separating them. DNA for the CDR3: TGCAGTGCTGGCTCCATTGAGCTCTACCACTATGGCTACACCTTC. This translates into CSAGSIELYHYGYTF.

The table lists this clonotype with a few counts. The rearrangement joins TRBV15 to TRBJ2-5; a possible D gene is TRBD1 (6 bases). The J call may be faulty, since TRBJ2-7 better matches the DNA end. The CDR3 runs to 15 residues. The germline V gene has CDR1 LNHNV and CDR2 YYDKDF (reference sequence). CDR3 sequence: CATSRDQGKGYEQYF. CDR3 DNA: TGTGCCACCAGCAGAGACCAGGGGAAAGGATACGAGCAGTACTTC.

This clonotype has more than one count but fewer than ten. One end of the junction does not line up with germline, which may come from a read error. This rearrangement joins TRBV28 to TRBJ2-6, with D possibly matching TRBD1 (5 bases). The CDR3 consists of 15 residues. Germline V gene lookup returns CDR1 MDHEN and CDR2 SYDVKM. CDR3 amino acids: CASSLLSSGANVLTF. CDR3 DNA: TGTGCCAGCAGTTTATTAAGCTCTGGGGCCAACGTTCTGACTTTC.

J is TRBJ1-1 and V is TRBV4-3; no firm D call. The CDR3 consists of 15 residues. Germline CDR1 and CDR2: LGHNA and YSLEER. Deletions cut 4 bases from V and 0 bases from J, with 12 bases between. This CDR3 is CASSRERSLNTEAFF. CDR3 nucleotides: TGCGCCAGCAGCCGTGAACGCTCATTGAACACTGAAGCTTTCTTT.